This is a list of T cell receptor beta chains from one sample in a study of T-cell reconstitution after alpha-beta-depleted transplantation in children. TCRdb reanalysed the PCR reads using MiXCR and keeps one entry per CDR3 protein. The sample consists of about 980,000 distinct CDR3 sequences, about 29% of them appearing once. This specimen was PBMCs, mostly from graft donor cells, taken 360 days after TCRalphabeta/CD19-depleted stem cell transplant. Source of these receptors: a boy younger than two who had a stem cell transplant for SCID, so the T cells may come from the graft donor. Both conserved end residues are part of each CDR3. A D gene is named only where the DNA matches it firmly. Clone size appears in some rows only: once, few, many, or a class for an expanded clone.

d_call: TRBD1
j_call: TRBJ2-6
clone_size: few
v_call: TRBV15
cdr3_aa: CATSGRLQGMAGANVLTF
cdr3_nt: TGTGCCACCAGCGGCCGGTTACAGGGGATGGCTGGGGCCAACGTCCTGACTTTC

d_call: -
j_call: TRBJ2-3
clone_size: -
v_call: TRBV5-1
cdr3_aa: CASSPRGVRMRNTQYF
cdr3_nt: TGCGCCAGCAGCCCCCGCGGGGTCCGGATGAGAAATACGCAGTATTTT

d_call: TRBD1
j_call: TRBJ1-2
clone_size: -
v_call: TRBV12-3/TRBV12-4
cdr3_aa: CASSPTRDRGRFKDGYTF
cdr3_nt: TGTGCCAGCAGCCCTACCCGGGACAGGGGGCGCTTTAAAGATGGCTACACCTTC

d_call: -
j_call: TRBJ1-1
clone_size: -
v_call: TRBV5-1
cdr3_aa: CASGHHLNTEAFF
cdr3_nt: TGCGCCAGCGGCCACCACCTGAACACTGAAGCTTTCTTT

d_call: TRBD1
j_call: TRBJ2-7
clone_size: -
v_call: TRBV2
cdr3_aa: CASRGTGSLSYEQYF
cdr3_nt: TGTGCCAGCAGAGGGACAGGGAGCCTCTCCTACGAGCAGTACTTC

d_call: -
j_call: TRBJ1-2
clone_size: few
v_call: TRBV12-3/TRBV12-4
cdr3_aa: CASSLPGWGYTF
cdr3_nt: TGTGCCAGCAGTTTACCGGGCTGGGGCTACACCTTC

d_call: TRBD1
j_call: TRBJ2-1
clone_size: few
v_call: TRBV5-1
cdr3_aa: CASRLTGSGNEQFF
cdr3_nt: TGCGCCAGCAGGCTGACAGGGAGCGGCAATGAGCAGTTCTTC

d_call: TRBD2
j_call: TRBJ2-5
clone_size: -
v_call: TRBV5-1
cdr3_aa: CASSLDPGLGPERQETQYF
cdr3_nt: TGCGCCAGCAGCTTGGACCCGGGACTAGGTCCAGAAAGGCAAGAGACCCAGTACTTC

d_call: -
j_call: TRBJ2-1
clone_size: few
v_call: TRBV7-3
cdr3_aa: CASSLSAVLNEQFF
cdr3_nt: TGTGCCAGCAGCTTAAGCGCAGTCTTAAATGAGCAGTTCTTC

d_call: -
j_call: TRBJ1-1
clone_size: -
v_call: TRBV4-1
cdr3_aa: CASSQDRGGTLTEAFF
cdr3_nt: TGCGCCAGCAGCCAAGATAGAGGGGGGACCCTCACTGAAGCTTTCTTT

d_call: TRBD2
j_call: TRBJ2-2
clone_size: -
v_call: TRBV4-2
cdr3_aa: CASSQVGTSGAPHLMNTGELFF
cdr3_nt: TGTGCCAGCAGCCAAGTCGGGACTAGCGGGGCCCCACACCTCATGAACACCGGGGAGCTGTTTTTT

d_call: -
j_call: TRBJ2-3
clone_size: -
v_call: TRBV10-1
cdr3_aa: CASSESGGELDTQYF
cdr3_nt: TGCGCCAGCAGTGAGTCCGGCGGGGAGTTAGATACGCAGTATTTT

d_call: TRBD1
j_call: TRBJ2-7
clone_size: -
v_call: TRBV15
cdr3_aa: CATSGQGGDEQYF
cdr3_nt: TGTGCCACCAGCGGACAGGGAGGCGACGAGCAGTACTTC

d_call: -
j_call: TRBJ1-5
clone_size: -
v_call: TRBV7-8
cdr3_aa: CASSWSRIGQPQHF
cdr3_nt: TGTGCCAGCAGCTGGTCCAGGATCGGTCAGCCCCAGCATTTT

d_call: -
j_call: TRBJ2-3
clone_size: -
v_call: TRBV9
cdr3_aa: CASSDRPEFSTDTQYF
cdr3_nt: TGTGCCAGCAGCGACCGGCCGGAATTTAGCACAGATACGCAGTATTTT

d_call: -
j_call: TRBJ2-3
clone_size: many
v_call: TRBV9
cdr3_aa: CASSVSTDTQYF
cdr3_nt: TGTGCCAGCAGCGTAAGCACAGATACGCAGTATTTT

d_call: TRBD2
j_call: TRBJ2-3
clone_size: -
v_call: TRBV20-1
cdr3_aa: CSARGPGLAGGTDTQYF
cdr3_nt: TGCAGTGCTAGAGGGCCGGGACTAGCGGGGGGCACAGATACGCAGTATTTT

d_call: -
j_call: TRBJ2-4
clone_size: -
v_call: TRBV5-1
cdr3_aa: CASSPQGTRWDIQYF
cdr3_nt: TGCGCCAGCAGCCCCCAGGGGACCCGGTGGGACATTCAGTACTTC

d_call: -
j_call: TRBJ2-1
clone_size: -
v_call: TRBV11-3
cdr3_aa: CASSSSGIHNEQFF
cdr3_nt: TGTGCCAGCAGCTCTTCAGGTATCCACAATGAGCAGTTCTTC

d_call: -
j_call: TRBJ2-5
clone_size: few
v_call: TRBV15
cdr3_aa: CATSREIARGQETQYF
cdr3_nt: TGTGCCACCAGCAGAGAGATAGCAAGGGGACAAGAGACCCAGTACTTC

d_call: -
j_call: TRBJ2-7
clone_size: -
v_call: TRBV28
cdr3_aa: CASSPFVGPGFYEQYF
cdr3_nt: TGTGCCAGCAGTCCCTTTGTGGGCCCGGGGTTCTACGAGCAGTACTTC

d_call: -
j_call: TRBJ1-5
clone_size: many
v_call: TRBV20-1
cdr3_aa: CSARDQGQPQHF
cdr3_nt: TGCAGTGCTAGAGATCAAGGTCAGCCCCAGCATTTT

d_call: TRBD2
j_call: TRBJ2-3
clone_size: many
v_call: TRBV24-1
cdr3_aa: CATSEAGGPTDTQYF
cdr3_nt: TGTGCCACCAGTGAAGCGGGGGGGCCCACAGATACGCAGTATTTT

d_call: -
j_call: TRBJ1-5
clone_size: few
v_call: TRBV18
cdr3_aa: CASSPLGEVQPQHF
cdr3_nt: TGTGCCAGCTCACCATTAGGGGAGGTCCAGCCCCAGCATTTT

d_call: -
j_call: TRBJ1-1
clone_size: many
v_call: TRBV6-1
cdr3_aa: CASNENQGNTEAFF
cdr3_nt: TGTGCCAGCAATGAAAATCAGGGGAACACTGAAGCTTTCTTT

d_call: -
j_call: TRBJ1-1
clone_size: few
v_call: TRBV7-9
cdr3_aa: CASMGSSGTEAFF
cdr3_nt: TGTGCCAGCATGGGCTCGTCCGGCACTGAAGCTTTCTTT

d_call: TRBD1
j_call: TRBJ2-7
clone_size: -
v_call: TRBV4-1
cdr3_aa: CASSARDSTYEQYF
cdr3_nt: TGCGCCAGCAGCGCCCGGGACAGCACCTACGAGCAGTACTTC

d_call: -
j_call: TRBJ2-1
clone_size: -
v_call: TRBV3-1
cdr3_aa: CASSPLDPALYNEQFF
cdr3_nt: TGTGCCAGCAGCCCCCTCGATCCGGCCCTTTACAATGAGCAGTTCTTC

d_call: TRBD1
j_call: TRBJ2-7
clone_size: few
v_call: TRBV12-3/TRBV12-4
cdr3_aa: CASRATRGRNNEQYF
cdr3_nt: TGTGCCAGCAGGGCCACCAGGGGGCGGAATAACGAGCAGTACTTC

d_call: -
j_call: TRBJ2-6
clone_size: -
v_call: TRBV12-3/TRBV12-4
cdr3_aa: CASRVGARSGANVLTF
cdr3_nt: TGTGCCAGCAGGGTTGGGGCTCGGTCTGGGGCCAACGTCCTGACTTTC

d_call: -
j_call: TRBJ2-7
clone_size: -
v_call: TRBV21-1
cdr3_aa: CASSKEGRGQDYEQYF
cdr3_nt: TGTGCCAGCAGCAAAGAGGGCAGGGGACAGGATTACGAGCAGTACTTC

d_call: TRBD1
j_call: TRBJ2-6
clone_size: -
v_call: TRBV5-1
cdr3_aa: CASSLGTGTSGANVLTF
cdr3_nt: TGCGCCAGCAGCTTGGGGACAGGGACCTCTGGGGCCAACGTCCTGACTTTC